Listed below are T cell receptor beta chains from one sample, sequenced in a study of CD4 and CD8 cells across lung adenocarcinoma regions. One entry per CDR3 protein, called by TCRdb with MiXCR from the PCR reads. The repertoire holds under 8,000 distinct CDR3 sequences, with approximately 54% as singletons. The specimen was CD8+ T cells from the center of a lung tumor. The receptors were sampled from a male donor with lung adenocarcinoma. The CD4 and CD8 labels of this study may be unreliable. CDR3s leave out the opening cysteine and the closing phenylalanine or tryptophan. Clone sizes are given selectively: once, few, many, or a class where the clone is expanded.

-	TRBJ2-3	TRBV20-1	SAREVGTSGRRGDTQY
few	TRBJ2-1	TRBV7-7	ASSPDPGTQYNEQF
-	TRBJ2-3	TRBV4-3	ASSQRGNRDTQY
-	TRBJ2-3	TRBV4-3	ASSQEGGRTDTQY
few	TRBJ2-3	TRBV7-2	ASTNSSRLAGGDRDTQY
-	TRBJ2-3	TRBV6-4	ASSREAGGGTDTQY
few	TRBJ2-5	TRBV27	ASSLNPTGETQY
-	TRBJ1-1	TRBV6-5	ASSYGSGNTEAF
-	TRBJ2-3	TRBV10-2	ASRDRKNTQY
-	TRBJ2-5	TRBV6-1	ASSPQGAIETQY
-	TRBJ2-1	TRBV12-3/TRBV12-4	ASSSRGLAGHNEQF
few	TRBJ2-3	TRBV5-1	ASSLTTGDRADTQY
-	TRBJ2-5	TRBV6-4	ASSTGETDAQY
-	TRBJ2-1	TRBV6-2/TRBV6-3	ASSPVRLREQF
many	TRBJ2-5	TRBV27	ASSFYPLRQAEQETQY
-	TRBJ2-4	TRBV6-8	ASSYPLGERGKNTQY